This T cell receptor beta chain was captured by sequencing in a study of T cell responses to AZD1222 COVID-19 vaccine. About the study: Recipients boosted at about 4 weeks or about 12 weeks are pooled.

Germline assignment: CDR1 SEHNR and CDR2 FQNEAQ (reference sequence). The germline V and J ends were trimmed by 3 bases and 6 bases, with 15 bases remaining between them. The CDR3 runs to 15 residues. Method: immunoSEQ multiplex PCR; TCRdb's copy keeps in-frame clones and lacks some. The table includes over 100,000 clones, around 90% detected once. The material was peripheral blood, obtained on day 0 of AZD1222 vaccination. The V gene is TRBV7-9, the J gene TRBJ2-1; no clear D. This clonotype was obtained from an adult in good health. The CDR3 DNA is TGTGCCAGCAGCTTGGCTAGAGGTATAGTCAATGAGCAGTTCTTC. Translation gives CASSLARGIVNEQFF.